This TCR beta chain was identified during a study of T cell changes during pregnancy in multiple sclerosis. Produced via immunoSEQ multiplex PCR; TCRdb's table is partial and in-frame only. In the table there are about 43,000 clones, approximately 91% of which are singletons. Trimming stripped 8 bases from V and 1 base from J, with 16 bases between. The CDR3 sequence is 14 residues long. In germline, CDR1 is GTSNPN, CDR2 SVGIG (reference sequence). Sequenced sample: PBMCs (not recorded whether the cells were cultured). The receptor was isolated from a female donor with multiple sclerosis, enrolled in a pregnancy study. The chain recombines TRBV30 with TRBJ2-3; D gene unclear. This chain's CDR3 is CAVRSHQRTDTQYF. DNA of the CDR3: TGTGCCGTGAGGAGTCACCAGCGCACAGATACGCAGTATTTT. The variable domain in full, with the rest retrieved from reference TRBV30 and TRBJ2-3, is SQTIHQWPATLVQPVGSPLSLECTVEGTSNPNLYWYRQAAGRGLQLLFYSVGIGQISSEVPQNLSASRPQDRQFILSSKKLLLSDSGFYLCAVRSHQRTDTQYFGPGTRLTVL.